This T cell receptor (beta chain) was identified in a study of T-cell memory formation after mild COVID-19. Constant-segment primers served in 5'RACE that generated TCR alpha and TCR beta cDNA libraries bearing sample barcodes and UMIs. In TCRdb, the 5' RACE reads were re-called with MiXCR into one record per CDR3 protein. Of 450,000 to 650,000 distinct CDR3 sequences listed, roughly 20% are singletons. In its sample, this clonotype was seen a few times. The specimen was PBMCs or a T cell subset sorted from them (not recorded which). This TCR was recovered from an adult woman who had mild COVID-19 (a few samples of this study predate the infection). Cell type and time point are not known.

The CDR3 loop is CASSWSTGVDSPLHF. The CDR3 region has the DNA TGTGCCAGCAGCTGGAGTACAGGGGTCGATTCACCCCTCCACTTT. This chain joins TRBV7-9 and TRBJ1-6; 7 nucleotides agree with TRBD1. CDR3 length: 15 amino acids. From germline, CDR1 is SEHNR and CDR2 FQNEAQ (reference sequence). Germline trimming cut 4 bases from V and 8 bases from J; bases unmatched to any gene: 8.